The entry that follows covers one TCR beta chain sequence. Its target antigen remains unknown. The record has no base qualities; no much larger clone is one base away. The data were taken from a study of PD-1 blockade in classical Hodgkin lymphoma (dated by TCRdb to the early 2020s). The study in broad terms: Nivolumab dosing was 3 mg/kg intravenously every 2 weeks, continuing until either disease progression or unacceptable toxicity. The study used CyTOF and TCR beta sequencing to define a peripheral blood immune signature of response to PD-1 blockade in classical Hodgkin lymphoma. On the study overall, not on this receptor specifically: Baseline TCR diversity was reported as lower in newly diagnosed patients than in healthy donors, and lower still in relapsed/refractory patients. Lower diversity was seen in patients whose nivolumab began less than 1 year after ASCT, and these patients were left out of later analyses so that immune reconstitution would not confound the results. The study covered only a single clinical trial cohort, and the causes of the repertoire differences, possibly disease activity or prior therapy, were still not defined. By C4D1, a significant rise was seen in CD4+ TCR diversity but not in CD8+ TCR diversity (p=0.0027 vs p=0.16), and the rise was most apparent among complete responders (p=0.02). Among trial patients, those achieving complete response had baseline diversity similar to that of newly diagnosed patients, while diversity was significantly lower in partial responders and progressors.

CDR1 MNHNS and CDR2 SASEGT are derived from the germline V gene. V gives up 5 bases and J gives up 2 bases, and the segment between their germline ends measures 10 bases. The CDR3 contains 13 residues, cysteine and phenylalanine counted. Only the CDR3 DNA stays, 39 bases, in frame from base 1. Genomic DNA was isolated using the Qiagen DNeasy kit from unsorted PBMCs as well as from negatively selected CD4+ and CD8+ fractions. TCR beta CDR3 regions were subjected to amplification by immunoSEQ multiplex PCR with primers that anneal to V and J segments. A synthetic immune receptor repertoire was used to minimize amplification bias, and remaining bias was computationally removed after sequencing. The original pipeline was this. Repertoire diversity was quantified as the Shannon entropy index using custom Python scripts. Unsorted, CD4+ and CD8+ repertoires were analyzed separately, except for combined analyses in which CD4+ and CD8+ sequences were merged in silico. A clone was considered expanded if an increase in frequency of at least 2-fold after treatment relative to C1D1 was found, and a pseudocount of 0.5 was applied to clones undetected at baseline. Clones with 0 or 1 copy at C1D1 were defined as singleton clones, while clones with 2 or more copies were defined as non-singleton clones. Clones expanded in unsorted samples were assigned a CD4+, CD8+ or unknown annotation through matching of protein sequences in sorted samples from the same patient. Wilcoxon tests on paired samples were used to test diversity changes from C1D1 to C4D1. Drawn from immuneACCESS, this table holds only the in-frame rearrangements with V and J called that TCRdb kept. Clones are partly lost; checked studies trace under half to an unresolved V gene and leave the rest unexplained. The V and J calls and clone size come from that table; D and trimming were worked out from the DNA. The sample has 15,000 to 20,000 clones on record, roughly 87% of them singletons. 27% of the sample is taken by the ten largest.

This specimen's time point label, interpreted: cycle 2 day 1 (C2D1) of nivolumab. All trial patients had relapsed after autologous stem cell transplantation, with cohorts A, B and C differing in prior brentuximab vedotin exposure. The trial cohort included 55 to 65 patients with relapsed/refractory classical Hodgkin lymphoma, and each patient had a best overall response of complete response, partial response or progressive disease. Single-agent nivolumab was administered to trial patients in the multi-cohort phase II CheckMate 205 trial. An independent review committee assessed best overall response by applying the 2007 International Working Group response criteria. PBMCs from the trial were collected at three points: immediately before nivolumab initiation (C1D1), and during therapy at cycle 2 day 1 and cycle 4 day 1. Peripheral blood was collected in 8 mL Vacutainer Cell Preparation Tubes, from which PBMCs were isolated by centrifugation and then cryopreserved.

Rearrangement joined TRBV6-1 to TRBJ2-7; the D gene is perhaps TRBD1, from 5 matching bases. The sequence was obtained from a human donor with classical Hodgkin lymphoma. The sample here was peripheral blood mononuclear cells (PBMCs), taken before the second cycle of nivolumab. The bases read TGTGCCAGCAGTTCCGACAGCCCCTACGAGCAGTACTTC. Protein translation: CASSSDSPYEQYF.